This TCR beta chain was sequenced during a study of technical replicates of blood from a handful of donors. Looked up from germline, CDR1 is MNHNY and CDR2 is SVGAGI (reference sequence). The V and J ends lost 4 bases and 1 base respectively, with 12 bases between them. This CDR3 spans 15 amino acids. Assay: immunoSEQ multiplex PCR; the TCRdb copy retains only in-frame clones and omits some. Of some 80,000 clones in the sample, 85% to 95% were seen once. The specimen was T cells isolated from PBMCs. The origin of this receptor is a human donor in good health. V usage is TRBV6-6 and J usage is TRBJ2-3, with D tentatively TRBD2 (5 bases). CDR3 in DNA: TGTGCCAGCAGTTTCCCGAAGAGGGGCACAGATACGCAGTATTTT. It is translated as CASSFPKRGTDTQYF.